Listed here are 25 T cell receptor beta chains from one sample, sequenced in a study of OX40 agonist ivuxolimab in advanced cancers. Method: immunoSEQ multiplex PCR; TCRdb's copy keeps in-frame clones and lacks some. The table lists 55,000 to 85,000 clones, about 90% of them singletons. This sample comprised CD4+ or CD8+ T cells sorted from blood, obtained in a trial of the OX40 agonist ivuxolimab. The receptors here all came from an adult with an advanced solid tumor such as melanoma, head and neck, liver or kidney cancer.

The chain links TRBV19 to TRBJ1-1; 7 bases line up with TRBD1. Losses at the gene ends were 4 bases for V and 0 bases for J; bases not matched to a gene: 5. The germline V gene encodes CDR1 LNHDA and CDR2 SQIVND (reference sequence). CDR3 length equals 15 residues. CDR3 amino acids: CASSTHRGMNTEAFF. The CDR3 coding sequence is TGTGCCAGTAGTACACACAGGGGAATGAACACTGAAGCTTTCTTT. The entire variable domain, with the rest obtained from reference TRBV19 and TRBJ1-1, is as follows: DGGITQSPKYLFRKEGQNVTLSCEQNLNHDAMYWYRQDPGQGLRLIYYSQIVNDFQKGDIAEGYSVSREKKESFPLTVTSAQKNPTAFYLCASSTHRGMNTEAFFGQGTRLTVV.

This rearrangement joins TRBV2 to TRBJ2-7; TRBD2 might be the D (5 bases). Between the trimmed V and J ends, which lost 5 bases and 3 bases, there was a span of 11 bases. The length of the CDR3 is 13 residues. From germline, CDR1 is SNHLY and CDR2 FYNNEI. The CDR3: CASSPPGNYEQYF. CDR3 sequence (DNA): TGTGCCAGCAGTCCCCCCGGGAACTACGAGCAGTACTTC.

The rearrangement joins TRBV19 to TRBJ2-3; 11 bases line up with TRBD2. This CDR3 spans 15 amino acids. V was pared by 5 bases and J by 0 bases, with 1 base of the junction left unmatched. Germline CDR1 and CDR2: LNHDA and SQIVND (reference sequence). The CDR3 DNA sequence: TGTGCCAGTAGTCGGACTAGCGGGAGCACAGATACGCAGTATTTT. It specifies CASSRTSGSTDTQYF.

This CDR3 reads CASSQDGAEANYGYTF. The DNA of the CDR3 is TGCGCCAGCAGCCAAGATGGGGCAGAAGCTAACTATGGCTACACCTTC. This sequence joins TRBV4-1 and TRBJ1-2; tentative D call: TRBD1 (5 bases). The CDR3 totals 16 residues. Germline-derived CDR1 and CDR2 are MGHRA and YSYEKL. The V end lost 0 bases, the J end lost 0 bases, and 11 bases lay between the germline ends.

This chain uses TRBV7-9 with TRBJ2-1; 10 nucleotides align to TRBD2. V was clipped by 5 bases and J by 9 bases; unmatched bases: 13. The CDR3 has 16 amino acids. Per the germline V gene, CDR1 is SEHNR and CDR2 is FQNEAQ (reference sequence). CDR3 in DNA: TGTGCCAGCAGCGTCGTTGGTAGCGGGAGGCGGGGTGAGCAGTTCTTC. Its protein is CASSVVGSGRRGEQFF.

This chain uses TRBV6-5 with TRBJ1-2; D gene ambiguous. Germline V gene data show CDR1 as MNHEY and CDR2 as SVGAGI. The CDR3 runs to 12 residues. Trimming removed 6 bases from V and 8 bases from J, with 13 bases in between. CDR3 nucleotides: TGTGCCAGCAGCTCCTGGGCGGGGGGCTACACCTTC. This sequence encodes CASSSWAGGYTF.

The chain combines TRBV6-5 with TRBJ2-7, with 8 nucleotides matching TRBD1. V lost 7 bases and J lost 3; bases outside the gene matches: 8. The CDR3 length is 14 residues. The V gene's germline CDR1 is MNHEY and CDR2 SVGAGI. CDR3: CASNRQGTLYEQYF. The CDR3, as DNA: TGTGCCAGCAATAGACAGGGGACACTCTACGAGCAGTACTTC.

The chain carries TRBV6-5 and TRBJ2-7; D might be TRBD1 (6 bases). The CDR3 contains 11 residues. Trimming removed 11 bases from V and 7 bases from J, with 15 bases in between. The germline CDR1 and CDR2 sequences are MNHEY and SVGAGI. The CDR3 DNA sequence: TGTGCCGCAGGGGCCCCTTTTGAGCAGTACTTC. Encoded protein: CAAGAPFEQYF.

This clone was counted a single time. V usage is TRBV14 and J usage is TRBJ2-3; 7 bases align to TRBD2. V shed 4 bases and J 5 bases; nucleotides not matched to a gene: 12. There are 16 residues in the CDR3. Germline CDR1 is SGHDN and CDR2 is FVKESK. The CDR3 loop is CASSRLGGRVKDTQYF. CDR3 in DNA: TGTGCCAGCAGCCGTCTCGGCGGGAGAGTGAAAGATACGCAGTATTTT.

This chain links TRBV25-1 with TRBJ1-2; no firm D call. Trimming stripped 6 bases from V and 4 bases from J, with 9 bases between. Per the germline V gene, CDR1 is MGHDK and CDR2 is SYGVNS. This CDR3 spans 12 amino acids. This CDR3 is CASRDPSYGYTF. The CDR3 nucleotides are TGTGCCAGCAGGGACCCCAGCTATGGCTACACCTTC.

The J gene is TRBJ2-5, the V gene TRBV6-5, with TRBD2 matching 7 bases. This CDR3 is 14 amino acids long. Losses at the gene ends were 7 bases for V and 0 bases for J; bases not matched to a gene: 5. Germline values: CDR1 MNHEY, CDR2 SVGAGI. Written as DNA, the CDR3 is TGTGCCAGCATGAATAGCGGGTACCAAGAGACCCAGTACTTC. Protein product: CASMNSGYQETQYF.

The rearrangement joins TRBV7-2 to TRBJ2-2; 14 bases agree with TRBD2. The CDR3 is 16 amino acids. The V and J ends lost 7 bases and 7 bases, in that order; junction bases with no gene match: 8. CDR1 is SGHTA and CDR2 is FQGNSA in the germline V gene. The CDR3 is CASNLRTSGRLGELFF. Written as DNA, the CDR3 is TGTGCCAGCAACCTTAGGACTAGCGGGAGGCTCGGGGAGCTGTTTTTT.

The chain uses TRBV19 and TRBJ1-2; 8 nucleotides align to TRBD1. The CDR3 is 17 residues long. In germline, CDR1 is LNHDA, CDR2 SQIVND (reference sequence). The trim removed 7 bases at V and 2 bases at J, leaving 15 bases unmatched. The CDR3 DNA is TGTGCCAGTACCCTTAGGGGGACAGGCTCGACCAACTATGGCTACACCTTC. Its translation: CASTLRGTGSTNYGYTF.

The gene calls are TRBV7-9 and TRBJ2-2, with TRBD1 matching over 9 bases. After removal of 5 bases from V and 2 bases from J, the junction contained 3 bases not matched to a gene. The CDR3 is made up of 15 amino acids. Germline assignment: CDR1 SEHNR and CDR2 FQNEAQ (reference sequence). The CDR3, as DNA: TGTGCCAGCAGCCGACAGGGGGTAAACACCGGGGAGCTGTTTTTT. Translated, it gives CASSRQGVNTGELFF.

The chain has TRBV27 and TRBJ1-3; D gene ambiguous. Germline V gives CDR1 MNHEY, CDR2 SMNVEV (reference sequence). The germline V and J ends were trimmed by 4 bases and 0 bases, with 16 bases remaining between them. The CDR3 is 17 residues long. The DNA for the CDR3 is TGTGCCAGCAGTTCAGTCACTCGGGGTTACTCTGGAAACACCATATATTTT. Translation gives CASSSVTRGYSGNTIYF.

The chain carries TRBV4-2 and TRBJ2-5; 12 nucleotides line up with TRBD2. V shed 3 bases, J shed 4 bases, and the junction held 9 bases outside the gene matches. CDR1 and CDR2 (germline): LGHNA, YNFKEQ. The CDR3 has 17 residues. CDR3 bases: TGTGCCAGCAGCCAGACAGAAGGACTAGCGGGACTAGAGACCCAGTACTTC. It codes for CASSQTEGLAGLETQYF.

This chain uses TRBV10-3 with TRBJ2-2; perhaps TRBD2 as D (7 bases). V was trimmed by 6 bases and J by 5 bases, leaving 13 bases between them. CDR1 and CDR2 (germline): ENHRY, SYGVKD. The length of the CDR3 is 14 residues. The CDR3 sequence is CAIRDRGGTGELFF. The CDR3 DNA sequence: TGTGCCATCAGGGATAGGGGGGGAACCGGGGAGCTGTTTTTT.

V and J are TRBV12-5 and TRBJ2-3; 7 bases match TRBD2. The V gene's germline CDR1 is LGHNT and CDR2 FRNRAP. CDR3 length: 18 residues. After removal of 1 base from V and 2 bases from J, the junction contained 12 bases not matched to a gene. This CDR3 reads CASGLGVKASGSTDTQYF. CDR3 nucleotides: TGTGCTAGTGGTTTGGGTGTGAAGGCTAGCGGATCCACAGATACGCAGTATTTT.

The rearrangement uses TRBV5-6 and TRBJ2-5; D might be TRBD1 (5 bases). The end of the DNA aligns better with TRBJ2-7, so the J call may be wrong. CDR3 length equals 17 residues. CDR1 SGHDT and CDR2 YYEEEE come from the germline V gene. Here the CDR3 reads CASSLGDRLYLSYEQYF. The CDR3 DNA reads TGTGCCAGCAGCTTGGGTGACAGACTCTATCTTTCCTACGAGCAGTACTTC.

The chain couples TRBV10-3 to TRBJ1-5; TRBD1 matches 7 bases. This CDR3 spans 15 amino acids. With V trimmed by 3 bases and J by 0 bases, 2 bases remained unmatched. The germline V gene encodes CDR1 ENHRY and CDR2 SYGVKD. The CDR3 sequence: CAISEGQDSNQPQHF. The CDR3 DNA sequence: TGTGCCATCAGTGAAGGACAGGATAGCAATCAGCCCCAGCATTTT.

By frequency in the sample, this clone is medium-sized (0.01 to 0.1%). The chain couples TRBV9 to TRBJ2-2; TRBD1 might be the D (5 bases). This CDR3 comprises 13 residues. Between the trimmed V and J ends, which lost 3 bases and 5 bases, there was a span of 8 bases. CDR1 SGDLS and CDR2 YYNGEE come from the germline V gene. CDR3 sequence (DNA): TGTGCCAGCAGCGCCAGGGAAACCGGGGAGCTGTTTTTT. This gives the protein CASSARETGELFF. Together with reference TRBV9 and TRBJ2-2, the CDR3 gives the full variable domain: DSGVTQTPKHLITATGQRVTLRCSPRSGDLSVYWYQQSLDQGLQFLIQYYNGEERAKGNILERFSAQQFPDLHSELNLSSLELGDSALYFCASSARETGELFFGEGSRLTVL.

The J gene is TRBJ2-3, the V gene TRBV28, with 7 bases identical to TRBD1. V trimming: 6 bases; J trimming: 2 bases; junction bases outside the gene matches: 8. The V gene's germline CDR1 is MDHEN and CDR2 SYDVKM. The CDR3 contains 15 residues. The CDR3 is CASRPRQGNTDTQYF. In nucleotides, the CDR3 is TGTGCCAGCAGACCCCGACAGGGCAACACAGATACGCAGTATTTT.

The chain combines TRBV19 with TRBJ2-1, with 10 bases lining up with TRBD2. Germline CDR1 LNHDA, CDR2 SQIVND (reference sequence). CDR3 length equals 15 residues. J was trimmed by 8 bases and V by 4 bases; bases with no gene match: 8. CDR3: CASSTRAGGPDEQFF. In nucleotides, the CDR3 is TGTGCCAGTAGTACCCGAGCGGGAGGGCCAGATGAGCAGTTCTTC.

This chain uses TRBV9 with TRBJ1-5; D gene unclear. The germline CDR1 and CDR2 sequences are SGDLS and YYNGEE. The length of the CDR3 is 13 residues. Deletions cut 4 bases from V and 7 bases from J, with 12 bases between. The CDR3 bases are TGTGCCAGCAGCTCCCAGCCCGGGCAGCCCCAGCATTTT. It specifies CASSSQPGQPQHF.

The chain joins TRBV10-3 to TRBJ2-5; 12 bases are shared with TRBD2. J lost 7 bases, V lost 3 bases, and 9 bases had no gene match. From germline, CDR1 is ENHRY and CDR2 SYGVKD. The CDR3 runs to 16 residues. This CDR3 reads CAISEATSGRRGTQYF. DNA of the CDR3: TGTGCCATCAGTGAAGCGACTAGCGGGAGACGAGGGACCCAGTACTTC.